This T cell receptor (beta chain) was captured in a study of patients with pleural tuberculosis (dated by TCRdb to the mid-2010s). The CDR3 measures 14 amino acids from cysteine to phenylalanine. CDR3 DNA is the only sequence kept; it has 42 bases, read in frame from the first base. Reading the germline V gene gives CDR1 SGHDN and CDR2 FVKESK. V is clipped by 2 bases and J by 6 bases, and the sequence between their germline boundaries is 13 bases long. Sequencer: Illumina Genome Analyzer IIx. TCRdb itself trimmed the public reads at Q25 with fastp, ran MiXCR and retained productive beta chains. A single entry per CDR3 protein holds the most common genes and DNA from its merged rows. In this sample the table shows tens of thousands of distinct CDR3 sequences, 15% to 20% of which occur a single time. Together, the top ten hold 3.5% of the sample. This clonotype was found many times. The target of this receptor is not known. No qualities accompany the bases; no much larger clone lies one base away.

The chain is encoded by TRBV14 joined to TRBJ1-2; too little of a D gene remains to name it. Sequencing was done on a sample of peripheral blood. The TCR originated in a human donor with pleural tuberculosis. The nucleotides read TGTGCCAGCAGCCAACCGCAGAACGTTAATGGCTACACCTTC. Its translation is CASSQPQNVNGYTF.